Ten or more counts support the clone carrying this T cell receptor beta chain. Its specificity is not known. This sample was taken from a study of identical twins. Study-level findings and limits: Low generation probability was overrepresented in out-of-frame alpha sequences shared by twins.

TCRdb re-called the 5' RACE reads with MiXCR, one entry per CDR3 protein. This table has 500,000 or so distinct CDR3 sequences, 14% appearing once. These data also featured in a second study, about yellow fever vaccine responses in identical twins.

What was sequenced was CD4+ T cells sorted from blood. The clonotype originates from a woman aged 18-29 years in good health.

CDR3 DNA: TGCGCCAGCAGCCAAGATGGGGATACGCAGTATTTT. As protein: CASSQDGDTQYF. The chain employs TRBV4-3 and TRBJ2-3; D is unclear. The V gene lost 0 bases and the J gene lost 6 bases, with 4 bases spanning the gap. Germline CDR1 LGHNA, CDR2 YSLEER. This CDR3 is built from 12 residues.